This passage covers 21 T cell receptor beta chains from one sample sequenced in a study of human T cells and chemical hapten exposure. Time point meaning: patch test 3, about 24 weeks after DPC sensitization. Treatment in this sample: therapeutic diphenylcyclopropenone sensitization with weekly scalp DPC. TCRdb redid the calling of the RACE reads with MiXCR, one entry per CDR3 protein. Counted here are about 110,000 distinct CDR3 sequences, less than 40% occurring once; the ten biggest clones make up roughly 2.7%. This sample comprised whole blood, obtained in connection with sensitization to the hapten diphenylcyclopropenone (DPC). These receptors all stem from a man aged 40-49 years with alopecia areata. Some clones in this sample may be carry-over from other donors' samples.

This sequence joins TRBV23-1 and TRBJ2-1; D perhaps matches TRBD2 (6 bases). TRBV23-1 is given ORF status, its function remaining uncertain. This CDR3 comprises 14 residues. Trimming stripped 6 bases from V and 4 bases from J, with 13 bases between. The CDR3 coding sequence is TGCGCCAGCAGACTAGCTCCGAGTTACAATGAGCAGTTCTTC. Amino acids: CASRLAPSYNEQFF.

This clonotype occurred a few times. The rearrangement joins TRBV14 to TRBJ2-1; 8 bases match TRBD2. The CDR3 is 14 residues long. With 4 bases clipped from V and 7 bases from J, the junction kept 6 bases outside the gene matches. Per germline, CDR1 SGHDN and CDR2 FVKESK. This chain's CDR3 is CASSLLGLVNEQFF. In nucleotides, the CDR3 is TGTGCCAGCAGCCTCTTGGGACTAGTAAATGAGCAGTTCTTC.

The gene calls are TRBV11-2 and TRBJ2-3, with D perhaps given as TRBD1 or TRBD2 (5 bases each). The CDR3 sequence is 16 residues long. Germline values: CDR1 SGHAT, CDR2 FQNNGV. V shed 1 base and J shed 4 bases, with 15 bases lying between them. The CDR3 bases are TGTGCCAGCAGCTTAGCCTGGGACGGACTTTCAGATACGCAGTATTTT. Encoded protein: CASSLAWDGLSDTQYF.

V is TRBV7-8 and J is TRBJ2-4; D not resolved. Per the germline V gene, CDR1 is SGHVS and CDR2 is FQNEAQ. The V end was cut by 5 bases, the J end by 0 bases, with 14 bases between. The CDR3 sequence is 16 residues long. The CDR3 reads CASSPGEILAKNIQYF. The CDR3 coding sequence is TGTGCCAGCAGCCCCGGAGAGATTCTAGCCAAAAACATTCAGTACTTC.

This clonotype was detected only a few times. This chain uses TRBV9 with TRBJ2-3; D gene uncertain. The CDR3 contains 16 residues. Germline V lookup: CDR1 SGDLS, CDR2 YYNGEE. V shed 1 base and J shed 3 bases, with 15 bases lying between them. The DNA of the CDR3 is TGTGCCAGCAGCGTAAGTTTGGCAGGAGTGACAGATACGCAGTATTTT. It is translated as CASSVSLAGVTDTQYF.

V and J are TRBV5-6 and TRBJ2-5; 7 nucleotides align to TRBD2. Looked up from germline, CDR1 is SGHDT and CDR2 is YYEEEE. Trimming removed 3 bases from V and 2 bases from J; junction bases left unmatched: 4. The CDR3 extends over 14 amino acids. The CDR3 reads CASSYWTRQETQYF. CDR3 nucleotide sequence: TGTGCCAGCAGCTACTGGACTAGACAAGAGACCCAGTACTTC.

The gene calls are TRBV5-1 and TRBJ2-1; TRBD1 matches 7 bases. After removal of 2 bases from V and 4 bases from J, the junction contained 3 bases not matched to a gene. Germline assignment: CDR1 SGHRS and CDR2 YFSETQ. This CDR3 spans 14 amino acids. The CDR3 reads CASSFGTAYNEQFF. The CDR3 DNA follows: TGCGCCAGCAGCTTCGGGACAGCTTACAATGAGCAGTTCTTC.

This clonotype occurred a few times. The V and J genes are TRBV6-2 or TRBV6-3 and TRBJ2-7; a weak D match, TRBD1 (5 bases). The germline CDR1 and CDR2 sequences are MNHEY and SVGEGT. The V end was cut by 2 bases, the J end by 9 bases, with 14 bases between. The CDR3 sequence is 13 residues long. CDR3 sequence reads: CASSYGQGLRQYF. The CDR3, as DNA: TGTGCCAGCAGTTACGGGCAGGGCCTACGGCAGTACTTC.

The DNA of the CDR3 is TGTGCCAGCAGTTACTCCGACAGGGGCCCCTACGAGCAGTACTTC. Its protein is CASSYSDRGPYEQYF. The chain has TRBV6-5 and TRBJ2-7; 8 bases match TRBD1. J lost 2 bases, V lost 0 bases, and 3 bases had no gene match. The CDR3 has 15 amino acids. CDR1 and CDR2 from the germline V gene are MNHEY and SVGAGI.

This clonotype was detected only a few times. The chain joins TRBV6-2 or TRBV6-3 to TRBJ2-7; TRBD2 is a possible D gene (7 bases). The CDR3 length is 12 residues. Trimming removed 8 bases at V and 6 bases at J, with 14 bases between. Germline V gene lookup returns CDR1 MNHEY and CDR2 SVGEGT. CDR3 loop: CASGQGGVEQYF. The CDR3 DNA reads as TGTGCCAGCGGACAAGGGGGGGTCGAGCAGTACTTC.

This sequence joins TRBV5-4 and TRBJ1-5; no definite D call. V gave up 0 bases and J gave up 0 bases, with 10 bases separating them. Per the germline V gene, CDR1 is SGHNT and CDR2 is YYREEE (reference sequence). This CDR3 has 16 amino acids. This CDR3 reads CASSLGGTHSNQPQHF. CDR3 sequence (DNA): TGTGCCAGCAGCTTGGGCGGAACCCATAGCAATCAGCCCCAGCATTTT.

CDR3 protein: CASTPGGTEAFF. The CDR3 DNA reads TGTGCCAGCACTCCAGGGGGGACTGAAGCTTTCTTT. The chain couples TRBV6-6 to TRBJ1-1, with TRBD1 matching over 7 bases. CDR1 is MNHNY and CDR2 is SVGAGI in the germline V gene (reference sequence). V was clipped by 7 bases and J by 5 bases; unmatched bases: 4. CDR3 length: 12 amino acids.

The chain uses TRBV6-5 and TRBJ2-2, with 7 nucleotides matching TRBD1. This CDR3 has 16 amino acids. The J segment lost 2 bases and the V segment lost 5 bases, leaving 8 bases of the junction unmatched. Germline V gene lookup returns CDR1 MNHEY and CDR2 SVGAGI. The CDR3 coding sequence is TGTGCCAGCAGTCTCGTGACAGGGTCTAACACCGGGGAGCTGTTTTTT. Translation gives CASSLVTGSNTGELFF.

The rearrangement uses TRBV7-3 and TRBJ2-5, with TRBD2 identical over 9 bases. The CDR3 runs to 15 residues. The germline CDR1 and CDR2 sequences are SGHTA and FQGTGA. The ends lost 0 bases at V and 4 bases at J; junction bases unmatched: 3. This CDR3 reads CASSLTSGRRETQYF. CDR3 bases: TGTGCCAGCAGCTTAACTAGCGGGAGACGAGAGACCCAGTACTTC.

V and J are TRBV3-1 and TRBJ1-6; the match to TRBD1 covers 7 bases. The CDR3 has 14 amino acids. The germline V gene has CDR1 LGHDT and CDR2 YNNKEL (reference sequence). Trimming removed 6 bases from V and 6 bases from J; junction bases left unmatched: 5. CDR3: CASSLQGLNSPLHF. The DNA of the CDR3 is TGTGCCAGCAGTTTACAGGGGCTTAATTCACCCCTCCACTTT.

This chain joins TRBV11-2 and TRBJ2-7; maybe TRBD2 (5 bases). Germline V gene lookup returns CDR1 SGHAT and CDR2 FQNNGV. This CDR3 contains 15 residues. With 5 bases removed from V and 5 bases from J, the gap between germline ends came to 19 bases. The CDR3 loop reads CASSIGRGTVHEQYV. CDR3 DNA sequence: TGTGCCAGCAGCATAGGACGGGGAACAGTCCACGAGCAGTACGTC.

The chain joins TRBV7-3 to TRBJ2-3, with 9 bases matching TRBD2. Germline values: CDR1 SGHTA, CDR2 FQGTGA. The CDR3 loop spans 18 amino acids. V shed 2 bases, J shed 4 bases, and the junction held 13 bases outside the gene matches. The CDR3 region has the DNA TGTGCCAGCAGCTTAGGTCGTGGCGGGAGGGCCCTTGCAGATACGCAGTATTTT. This codes for CASSLGRGGRALADTQYF.

The V and J genes are TRBV20-1 and TRBJ2-7; 10 bases align to TRBD2. This CDR3 has 12 residues. The germline V gene encodes CDR1 DFQATT and CDR2 SNEGSKA (reference sequence). J lost 7 bases, V lost 6 bases, and 6 bases had no gene match. The CDR3 bases are TGCAGTGCCCGGACTAGCGGAAGTGAGCAGTACTTC. It yields the protein CSARTSGSEQYF.

This clonotype was seen a few times. This chain uses TRBV6-2 or TRBV6-3 with TRBJ2-1; 12 bases are a match to TRBD2. V lost 7 bases and J lost 8; bases outside the gene matches: 3. CDR1 and CDR2 (germline): MNHEY, SVGEGT. CDR3 length: 13 amino acids. The DNA for the CDR3 is TGTGCCAGCAAACTAGCGGGAGGTCATGAGCAGTTCTTC. Translated: CASKLAGGHEQFF.

This clonotype turned up a few times. This chain links TRBV7-9 with TRBJ2-5; weak D call: TRBD1 (6 bases). CDR3 length: 12 residues. V lost 8 bases to trimming and J lost 5 bases, with 12 bases between them. The germline gives CDR1 SEHNR, CDR2 FQNEAQ (reference sequence). CDR3 region: CASYYREETQYF. CDR3 bases: TGTGCCAGCTACTACAGGGAGGAGACCCAGTACTTC.

This chain links TRBV6-6 with TRBJ2-1, with 12 positions matching TRBD2. Germline trimming cut 4 bases from V and 8 bases from J; bases unmatched to any gene: 9. CDR1 and CDR2 from the germline V gene are MNHNY and SVGAGI (reference sequence). This CDR3 is 16 amino acids long. The CDR3 DNA sequence: TGTGCCAGCAGTTCGCAACTAGCGGGAGGAGCGGATGAGCAGTTCTTC. Protein sequence: CASSSQLAGGADEQFF.